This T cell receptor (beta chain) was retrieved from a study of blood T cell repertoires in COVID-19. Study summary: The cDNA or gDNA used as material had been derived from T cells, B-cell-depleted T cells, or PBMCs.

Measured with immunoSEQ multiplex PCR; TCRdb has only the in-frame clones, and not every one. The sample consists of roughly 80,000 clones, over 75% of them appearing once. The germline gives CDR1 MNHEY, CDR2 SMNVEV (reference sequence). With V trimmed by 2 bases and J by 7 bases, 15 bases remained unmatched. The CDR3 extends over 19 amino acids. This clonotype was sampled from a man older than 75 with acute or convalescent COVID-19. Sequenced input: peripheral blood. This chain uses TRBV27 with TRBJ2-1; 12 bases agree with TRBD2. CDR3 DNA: TGTGCCAGCAGTTTACAGTTCAGGCTAGCGGGGGGGCAATTAAATGAGCAGTTCTTC. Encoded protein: CASSLQFRLAGGQLNEQFF.